Following are 29 T cell receptor beta chains from one sample sequenced in a study of molecular identifiers for immune sequencing clone quantification. Using its own MiXCR run on the PCR reads, TCRdb lists one record per CDR3 protein. The table records some 680,000 distinct CDR3 sequences, around 25% of them present only once. The source material was naive CD8+ T cells from blood, with Jurkat cell RNA spiked in. Stated subset: FACS-sorted CD8+CD4-CCR7+CD45RA+ naive T cells. These receptors were collected from a human donor in good health. Some libraries in this study had Jurkat cell RNA spiked in.

To note about this clonotype: Possible read error: a much larger clone is one base away. V and J are TRBV7-9 and TRBJ1-1, with 10 bases aligning to TRBD1. Germline assignment: CDR1 SEHNR and CDR2 FQNEAQ (reference sequence). CDR3 length: 15 amino acids. V was pared by 3 bases and J by 3 bases, with 4 bases of the junction left unmatched. This chain's CDR3 is CASSLRQGADTEAFF. The CDR3 region has the DNA TGTGCCAGCAGCTTGAGACAGGGGGCGGACACTGAAGCTTTCTTT.

Comment on this clonotype: A read error may produce the germline difference seen at one junction end. The chain is built from TRBV12-3 or TRBV12-4 and TRBJ1-1; D not resolved. This CDR3 has 14 residues. The CDR3 region is CAGSETIRNTEAFF. CDR3 sequence (DNA): TGTGCCGGCAGCGAAACAATTAGAAACACTGAAGCTTTCTTT.

The chain links TRBV6-5 to TRBJ2-2, with D possibly being TRBD2 (6 bases). V lost 0 bases and J lost 10, with 12 bases in between. The CDR3 runs 14 residues. CDR1 and CDR2 from the germline V gene are MNHEY and SVGAGI. This CDR3 is CASSYSSGYLELFF. CDR3 nucleotide sequence: TGTGCCAGCAGTTACTCGAGCGGGTACTTGGAGCTGTTTTTT.

The rearrangement links TRBV15 to TRBJ1-2, with D perhaps matching TRBD1 (5 bases). The V gene's germline CDR1 is LNHNV and CDR2 YYDKDF (reference sequence). Trimming removed 0 bases at V and 0 bases at J, with 11 bases between. The CDR3 has 16 residues. CDR3 bases: TGTGCCACCAGCAGAGATCCGAGACAGTCTAACTATGGCTACACCTTC. Translation gives CATSRDPRQSNYGYTF.

This clonotype occurred many times. This rearrangement joins TRBV5-6 to TRBJ2-5; a weak D match, TRBD1 (6 bases). Deletions cut 3 bases from V and 1 base from J, with 10 bases between. This CDR3 spans 14 amino acids. The germline gives CDR1 SGHDT, CDR2 YYEEEE. Written as DNA, the CDR3 is TGTGCCAGCAGCTCCGGGGACACCCAAGAGACCCAGTACTTC. Its translation is CASSSGDTQETQYF.

This clonotype was found a few times. The chain links TRBV27 to TRBJ1-2; a weak D match, TRBD1 (6 bases). This CDR3 region has 15 residues. The V and J ends lost 6 bases and 0 bases respectively, with 14 bases between them. CDR1 and CDR2 (germline): MNHEY, SMNVEV (reference sequence). The DNA of the CDR3 is TGTGCCAGCAGGTTGAACGGGGGCTCTAACTATGGCTACACCTTC. This sequence encodes CASRLNGGSNYGYTF.

This chain uses TRBV9 with TRBJ2-1; 7 bases fit TRBD1. The CDR3 runs to 15 residues. V dropped 0 bases and J dropped 3; count of bases not matched to a gene: 3. Germline lookup yields CDR1 SGDLS and CDR2 YYNGEE. CDR3 residues: CASSVEGQFYNEQFF. As DNA, the CDR3 is TGTGCCAGCAGCGTAGAGGGACAGTTCTACAATGAGCAGTTCTTC.

On this clonotype: A much larger clone is a single base away; this may be a read error. The chain joins TRBV4-2 to TRBJ1-2; D ambiguous. CDR3 size: 14 residues. The germline CDR1 and CDR2 sequences are LGHNA and YNFKEQ. Trimming took 0 bases from V and 6 from J, leaving 11 bases between them. This CDR3 reads CASSQDLRNNGYTF. The CDR3 coding sequence is TGTGCCAGCAGCCAAGATCTTAGAAACAATGGCTACACCTTC.

At least ten counts were recorded for this clonotype. The CDR3 region is CASSFSAGANTEAFF. The CDR3 nucleotides are TGTGCCAGCAGTTTTAGTGCAGGGGCGAACACTGAAGCTTTCTTT. V usage is TRBV28 and J usage is TRBJ1-1; D possibly corresponds to TRBD1 (6 bases). Germline assignment: CDR1 MDHEN and CDR2 SYDVKM. V lost 3 bases to trimming and J lost 1 base, with 12 bases between them. This CDR3 region has 15 residues.

In its sample, this clonotype was seen a few times. The rearrangement joins TRBV4-1 to TRBJ1-6; TRBD1 is a possible D gene (5 bases). V lost 3 bases and J lost 0, with 6 bases in between. Germline V gene sequence: CDR1 MGHRA, CDR2 YSYEKL. CDR3 size: 15 residues. CDR3 nucleotides: TGCGCCAGCAGCCAGGGGGACTCCTATAATTCACCCCTCCACTTT. Translated: CASSQGDSYNSPLHF.

Notes on this clonotype: A much larger clone lies a single base off, so this may be a read error. This chain's CDR3 is CAVSADRDRATDTQYF. CDR3 DNA: TGTGCCGTCAGTGCTGACCGGGACAGGGCCACAGATACGCAGTATTTT. The rearrangement links TRBV10-3 to TRBJ2-3; the match to TRBD1 covers 9 bases. This CDR3 region has 16 residues. CDR1 and CDR2 from the germline V gene are ENHRY and SYGVKD.

This clonotype was counted a few times. CDR3 sequence (DNA): TGTGCCAGCAGCTTGTTTGGAGGCACTGAAGCTTTCTTT. Its translation is CASSLFGGTEAFF. V is TRBV7-3 and J is TRBJ1-1, with D unresolved. The CDR3 contains 13 residues. Trimming removed 3 bases at V and 4 bases at J, with 9 bases between. CDR1 SGHTA and CDR2 FQGTGA come from the germline V gene.

This rearrangement joins TRBV12-3 or TRBV12-4 to TRBJ1-1, with D perhaps matching TRBD1 (5 bases). This CDR3 contains 12 residues. Trimming removed 6 bases from V and 7 bases from J, with 12 bases in between. CDR3 in amino acids: CASSLDSLEAFF. CDR3 nucleotides: TGTGCCAGCAGCCTAGACAGCCTTGAAGCTTTCTTT.

Concerning this clonotype: Just one base apart from a much larger clone, this may be a read error. V gene TRBV7-9 combines with J gene TRBJ2-5; weak D call: TRBD1 (6 bases). This CDR3 contains 13 residues. The ends were cut back, 10 bases at V and 5 bases at J, with 17 bases in the middle. CDR1 and CDR2 (germline): SEHNR, FQNEAQ (reference sequence). CDR3 protein: CANSHRARETQYF. DNA of the CDR3: TGTGCCAACAGTCACAGGGCACGCGAGACCCAGTACTTC.

This clonotype was seen only a few times. The J gene is TRBJ2-7, the V gene TRBV5-1, with 7 bases lining up with TRBD1. The CDR3 is 16 amino acids. The germline V gene has CDR1 SGHRS and CDR2 YFSETQ. With 3 bases clipped from V and 0 bases from J, the junction kept 9 bases outside the gene matches. CDR3 in amino acids: CASSYLDRRSSYEQYF. Written as DNA, the CDR3 is TGCGCCAGCAGCTACCTGGACAGGAGGAGCTCCTACGAGCAGTACTTC.

This clonotype appeared a single time. A junction boundary mismatches the germline segment, possibly from a read error. The J gene is TRBJ2-7, the V gene TRBV7-9; 11 nucleotides align to TRBD2. The germline gives CDR1 SEHNR, CDR2 FQNEAQ (reference sequence). The CDR3 covers 14 residues. The CDR3: CASSLGTSGYVQYF. The CDR3 nucleotides are TGTGCCAGCAGCTTAGGGACTAGCGGGTACGTGCAGTACTTC. Together with reference TRBV7-9 and TRBJ2-7, the CDR3 gives the full variable domain: DTGVSQNPRHKITKRGQNVTFRCDPISEHNRLYWYRQTLGQGPEFLTYFQNEAQLEKSRLLSDRFSAERPKGSFSTLEIQRTEQGDSAMYLCASSLGTSGYVQYFGPGTRLTVT.

This chain joins TRBV27 and TRBJ2-7, with D maybe TRBD1 (7 bases). The V end was cut by 8 bases, the J end by 0 bases, with 20 bases between. CDR3 length: 16 amino acids. The V gene's germline CDR1 is MNHEY and CDR2 SMNVEV (reference sequence). CDR3 amino acids: CASGPGGQPSSYEQYF. The CDR3 DNA sequence: TGTGCCAGCGGTCCCGGGGGACAGCCGAGCTCCTACGAGCAGTACTTC.

This clonotype occurred many times. The V call is TRBV4-3, the J call TRBJ1-5; 9 bases are shared with TRBD1. The ends lost 4 bases at V and 6 bases at J; junction bases unmatched: 7. CDR1 is LGHNA, CDR2 YSLEER, per germline. The length of the CDR3 is 15 residues. The CDR3 DNA reads TGCGCCAGCAGCCCCGGGACAGGGCCGAGTCAGCCCCAGCATTTT. Amino acid sequence: CASSPGTGPSQPQHF.

This clonotype appeared many times. The chain links TRBV29-1 to TRBJ1-1, with TRBD1 as a possible D gene (5 bases). CDR3 length: 11 amino acids. The V and J ends lost 3 bases and 5 bases respectively, with 7 bases between them. CDR1 and CDR2 (germline): SQVTM, ANQGSEA. This CDR3 is CSVDPGTEAFF. The CDR3 bases are TGCAGCGTTGACCCAGGGACTGAAGCTTTCTTT.

The chain joins TRBV7-9 to TRBJ2-2, with 7 nucleotides matching TRBD1. Trimming took 4 bases from V and 7 from J; bases not matched to a gene: 9. The CDR3 covers 15 residues. The germline V gene has CDR1 SEHNR and CDR2 FQNEAQ (reference sequence). The CDR3 loop is CASSSPRGRNGELFF. In DNA, the CDR3 is TGTGCCAGCAGCTCCCCAAGGGGGCGGAACGGGGAGCTGTTTTTT.

This clonotype has more than one count but fewer than ten. The J gene is TRBJ2-7, the V gene TRBV28, with no clear D. V lost 2 bases, J lost 2 bases, and 10 bases lay in between. The CDR3 is made up of 14 amino acids. CDR1 and CDR2 from the germline V gene are MDHEN and SYDVKM. The CDR3 DNA reads TGTGCCAGCAGTTTACTCCCAGATGCCTACGAGCAGTACTTC. It encodes CASSLLPDAYEQYF. The full variable domain, rest sourced from reference TRBV28 and TRBJ2-7, is DVKVTQSSRYLVKRTGEKVFLECVQDMDHENMFWYRQDPGLGLRLIYFSYDVKMKEKGDIPEGYSVSREKKERFSLILESASTNQTSMYLCASSLLPDAYEQYFGPGTRLTVT.

This clonotype was found once. The J gene is TRBJ1-1, the V gene TRBV19; weak D call: TRBD1 (5 bases). The germline V gene has CDR1 LNHDA and CDR2 SQIVND (reference sequence). V lost 6 bases, J lost 3 bases, and 14 bases lay in between. This CDR3 has 14 residues. The CDR3 coding sequence is TGTGCCAGTAGCAAGACAGTGCTGGACACTGAAGCTTTCTTT. Its translation is CASSKTVLDTEAFF. The variable domain in full, completed from reference TRBV19 and TRBJ1-1, reads DGGITQSPKYLFRKEGQNVTLSCEQNLNHDAMYWYRQDPGQGLRLIYYSQIVNDFQKGDIAEGYSVSREKKESFPLTVTSAQKNPTAFYLCASSKTVLDTEAFFGQGTRLTVV.

The V call is TRBV11-2, the J call TRBJ2-2; 9 nucleotides match TRBD1. The germline CDR1 and CDR2 sequences are SGHAT and FQNNGV. The V segment lost 6 bases and the J segment 4 bases; nucleotides outside the gene matches: 6. The CDR3 runs to 15 residues. CDR3 nucleotide sequence: TGTGCCAGCAGTGATATGGGACAGGGCACCGGGGAGCTGTTTTTT. As protein: CASSDMGQGTGELFF.

This clonotype has a count of ten or more. This rearrangement joins TRBV29-1 to TRBJ2-1; 7 bases fit TRBD2. V lost 0 bases and J lost 7; bases outside the gene matches: 3. The CDR3 sequence is 13 residues long. Germline V gene lookup returns CDR1 SQVTM and CDR2 ANQGSEA. The CDR3 loop is CSVEEAGDNEQFF. CDR3 nucleotides: TGCAGCGTTGAAGAGGCGGGGGATAATGAGCAGTTCTTC.

As DNA, the CDR3 is TGTGCCAGCAGTTCCAATACGGAACTAGCGGGCAATGAGCAGTTCTTC. It encodes CASSSNTELAGNEQFF. The chain joins TRBV27 to TRBJ2-1; 9 bases align to TRBD2. With V trimmed by 4 bases and J by 6 bases, 10 bases remained unmatched. The CDR3 extends over 16 amino acids. The V gene's germline CDR1 is MNHEY and CDR2 SMNVEV (reference sequence).

This clonotype was observed at least ten times. The chain joins TRBV11-2 to TRBJ2-3; D remains ambiguous. This CDR3 contains 14 residues. Deletions cut 1 base from V and 4 bases from J, with 9 bases between. Per germline, CDR1 SGHAT and CDR2 FQNNGV. Here the CDR3 reads CASSLATSADTQYF. The CDR3 DNA sequence: TGTGCCAGCAGCTTAGCTACCTCGGCAGATACGCAGTATTTT. Drawing the rest from reference TRBV11-2 and TRBJ2-3, the complete variable domain is EAGVAQSPRYKIIEKRQSVAFWCNPISGHATLYWYQQILGQGPKLLIQFQNNGVVDDSQLPKDRFSAERLKGVDSTLKIQPAKLEDSAVYLCASSLATSADTQYFGPGTRLTVL.

This clonotype was counted ten times or more. V gene TRBV7-2 combines with J gene TRBJ1-1; no firm D call. The V gene's germline CDR1 is SGHTA and CDR2 FQGNSA. The CDR3 sequence is 15 residues long. The V end was cut by 1 base, the J end by 3 bases, with 12 bases between. In DNA form, the CDR3 reads TGTGCCAGCAGCTTAGAGTCCAGGCTGTACACTGAAGCTTTCTTT. Translation gives CASSLESRLYTEAFF.

As to this clonotype: This clone may be a read error of a much larger clone one base away. Here the CDR3 omits its conserved ending phenylalanine or tryptophan, so a read error is the likely source. The V call is TRBV4-1, the J call TRBJ2-7, with 7 bases lining up with TRBD1. From germline, CDR1 is MGHRA and CDR2 YSYEKL. The J segment lost 4 bases and the V segment lost 1 base, leaving 7 bases of the junction unmatched. The CDR3 consists of 15 residues. CDR3 sequence (DNA): TGCGCCAGCAGCCAAGGCCGGGACAGCCTTTACGAGCAGTACCTC. Its translation: CASSQGRDSLYEQYL.

Of note for this clonotype: This clone may be a read error of a much larger clone one base away. The chain links TRBV6-2 or TRBV6-3 to TRBJ2-3; D call uncertain. Germline V gene sequence: CDR1 MNHEY, CDR2 SVGEGT. The CDR3 is made up of 17 amino acids. V shed 4 bases and J shed 2 bases, with 19 bases lying between them. The CDR3 nucleotides are TGTGCCAGCAGTTTCCCCTCGGACCACTGGATCACAGATACGCAGTATTTT. Translating gives CASSFPSDHWITDTQYF.